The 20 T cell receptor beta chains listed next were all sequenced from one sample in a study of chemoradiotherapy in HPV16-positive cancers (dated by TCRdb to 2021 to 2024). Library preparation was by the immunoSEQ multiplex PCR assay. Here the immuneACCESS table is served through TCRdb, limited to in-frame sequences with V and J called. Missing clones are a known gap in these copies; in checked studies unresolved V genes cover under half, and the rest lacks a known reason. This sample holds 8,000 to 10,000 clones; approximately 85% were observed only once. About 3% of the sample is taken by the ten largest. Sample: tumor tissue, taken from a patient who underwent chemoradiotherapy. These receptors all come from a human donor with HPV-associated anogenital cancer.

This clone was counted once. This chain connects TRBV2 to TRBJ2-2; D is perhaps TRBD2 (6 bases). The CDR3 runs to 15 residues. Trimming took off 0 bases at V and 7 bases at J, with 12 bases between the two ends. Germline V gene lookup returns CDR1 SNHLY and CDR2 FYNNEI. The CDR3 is CASSEALRGVGELFF. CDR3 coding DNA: TGTGCCAGCAGTGAAGCGCTTCGCGGGGTCGGGGAGCTGTTTTTT.

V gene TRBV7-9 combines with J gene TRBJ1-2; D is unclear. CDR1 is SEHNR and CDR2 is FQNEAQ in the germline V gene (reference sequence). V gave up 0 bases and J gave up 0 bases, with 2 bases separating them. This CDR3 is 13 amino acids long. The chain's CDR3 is CASSLASNYGYTF. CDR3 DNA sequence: TGTGCCAGCAGCTTAGCGTCTAACTATGGCTACACCTTC.

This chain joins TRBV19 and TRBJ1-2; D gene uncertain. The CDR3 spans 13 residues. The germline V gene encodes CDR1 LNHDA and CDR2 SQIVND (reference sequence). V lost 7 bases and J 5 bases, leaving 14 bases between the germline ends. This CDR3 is CASIPRGGYGYTF. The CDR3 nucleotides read TGTGCCAGTATCCCCCGCGGCGGATATGGCTACACCTTC.

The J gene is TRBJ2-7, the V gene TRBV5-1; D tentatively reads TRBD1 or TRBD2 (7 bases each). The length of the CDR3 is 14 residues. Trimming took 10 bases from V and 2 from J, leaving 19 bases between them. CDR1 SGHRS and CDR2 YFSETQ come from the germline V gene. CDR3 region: CACKGGRGPYEQYF. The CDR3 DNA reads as TGCGCCTGCAAGGGGGGGAGGGGGCCCTACGAGCAGTACTTC.

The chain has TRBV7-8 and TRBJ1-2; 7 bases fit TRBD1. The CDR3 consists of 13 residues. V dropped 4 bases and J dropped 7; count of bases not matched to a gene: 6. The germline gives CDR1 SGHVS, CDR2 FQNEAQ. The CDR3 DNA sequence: TGTGCCAGCAGCTCCCGACAGGGCGGTGGCTACACCTTC. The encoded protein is CASSSRQGGGYTF. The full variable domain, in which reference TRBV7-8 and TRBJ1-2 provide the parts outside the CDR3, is GAGVSQSPRYKVAKRGQDVALRCDPISGHVSLFWYQQALGQGPEFLTYFQNEAQLDKSGLPSDRFFAERPEGSVSTLKIQRTQQEDSAVYLCASSSRQGGGYTFGSGTRLTVV.

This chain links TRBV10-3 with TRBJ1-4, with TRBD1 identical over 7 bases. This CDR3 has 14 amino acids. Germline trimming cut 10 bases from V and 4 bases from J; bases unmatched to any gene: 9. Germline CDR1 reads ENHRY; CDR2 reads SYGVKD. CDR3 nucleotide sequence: TGTGCCACCAAGAGACAGGGCGATAATGAAAAACTGTTTTTT. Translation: CATKRQGDNEKLFF.

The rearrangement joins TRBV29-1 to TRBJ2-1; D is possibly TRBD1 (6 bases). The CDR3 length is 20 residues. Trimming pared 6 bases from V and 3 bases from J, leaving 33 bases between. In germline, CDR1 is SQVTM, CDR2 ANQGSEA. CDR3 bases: TGCAGCGTGCCCTCTATCGAAGGGACATTAGGACGATGGGGCTACAATGAGCAGTTCTTC. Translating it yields CSVPSIEGTLGRWGYNEQFF.

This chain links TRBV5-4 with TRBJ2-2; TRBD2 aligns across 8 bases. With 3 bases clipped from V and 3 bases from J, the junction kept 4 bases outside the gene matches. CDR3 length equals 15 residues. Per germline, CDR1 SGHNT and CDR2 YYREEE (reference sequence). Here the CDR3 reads CASSSGLAYTGELFF. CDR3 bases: TGTGCCAGCAGCTCAGGACTAGCTTACACCGGGGAGCTGTTTTTT.

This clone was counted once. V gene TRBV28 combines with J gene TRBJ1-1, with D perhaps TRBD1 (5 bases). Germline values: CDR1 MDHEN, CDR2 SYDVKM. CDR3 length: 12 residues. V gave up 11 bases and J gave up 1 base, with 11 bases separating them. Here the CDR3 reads CAGGGRNTEAFF. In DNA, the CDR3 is TGTGCCGGGGGGGGTCGGAACACTGAAGCTTTCTTT.

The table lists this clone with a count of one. This chain's CDR3 is CASGDGTYSPLHF. The CDR3 nucleotides read TGTGCCTCCGGGGACGGGACCTATTCACCCCTCCACTTT. The chain links TRBV9 to TRBJ1-6; D is possibly TRBD1 (5 bases). Germline CDR1 reads SGDLS; CDR2 reads YYNGEE. V was pared by 10 bases and J by 8 bases, with 16 bases between. The CDR3 extends over 13 amino acids.

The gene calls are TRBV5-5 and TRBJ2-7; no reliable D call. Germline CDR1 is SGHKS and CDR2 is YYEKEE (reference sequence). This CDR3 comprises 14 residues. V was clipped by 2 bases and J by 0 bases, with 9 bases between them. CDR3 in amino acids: CASSFSGSSYEQYF. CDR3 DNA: TGTGCCAGCAGCTTTAGTGGTAGCTCCTACGAGCAGTACTTC.

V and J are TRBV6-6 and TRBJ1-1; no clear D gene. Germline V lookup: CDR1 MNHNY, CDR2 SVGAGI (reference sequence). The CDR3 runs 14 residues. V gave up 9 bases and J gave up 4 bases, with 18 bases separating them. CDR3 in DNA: TGTGCCAGTTCGCCTCGCGTCGGCGGCACTGAAGCTTTCTTT. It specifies CASSPRVGGTEAFF.

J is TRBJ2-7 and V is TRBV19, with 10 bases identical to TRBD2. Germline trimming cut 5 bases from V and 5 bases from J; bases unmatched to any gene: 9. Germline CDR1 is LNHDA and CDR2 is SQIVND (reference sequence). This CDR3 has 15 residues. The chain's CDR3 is CASSLRASGSHEQYF. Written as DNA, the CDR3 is TGTGCCAGTAGTCTTCGGGCTAGCGGGAGCCACGAGCAGTACTTC.

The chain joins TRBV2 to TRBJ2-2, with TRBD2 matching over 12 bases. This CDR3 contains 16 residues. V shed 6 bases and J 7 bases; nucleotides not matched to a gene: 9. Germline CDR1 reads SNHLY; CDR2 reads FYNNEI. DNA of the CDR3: TGTGCCAGCAGCTCGGGACTAGCGGGCAAGGGCGGGGAGCTGTTTTTT. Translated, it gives CASSSGLAGKGGELFF.

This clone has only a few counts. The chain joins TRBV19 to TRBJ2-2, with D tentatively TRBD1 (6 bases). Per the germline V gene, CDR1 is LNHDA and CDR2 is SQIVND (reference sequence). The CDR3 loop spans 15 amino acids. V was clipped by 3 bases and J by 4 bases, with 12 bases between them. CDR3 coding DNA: TGTGCCAGTAGTATCGACAGGCCATCCACCGGGGAGCTGTTTTTT. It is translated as CASSIDRPSTGELFF.

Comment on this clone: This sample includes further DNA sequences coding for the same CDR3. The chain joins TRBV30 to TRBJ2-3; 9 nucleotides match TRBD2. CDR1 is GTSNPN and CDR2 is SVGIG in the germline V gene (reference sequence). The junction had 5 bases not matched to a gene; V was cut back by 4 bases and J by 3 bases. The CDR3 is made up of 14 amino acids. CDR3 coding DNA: TGTGCCTGGACTAGCGGGACGAATACAGATACGCAGTATTTT. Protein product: CAWTSGTNTDTQYF.

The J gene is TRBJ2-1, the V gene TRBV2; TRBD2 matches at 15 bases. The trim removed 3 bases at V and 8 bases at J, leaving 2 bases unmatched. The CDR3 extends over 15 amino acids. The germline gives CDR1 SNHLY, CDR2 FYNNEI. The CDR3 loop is CASSDRTSGRDEQFF. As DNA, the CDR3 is TGTGCCAGCAGTGATCGGACTAGCGGGAGGGATGAGCAGTTCTTC.

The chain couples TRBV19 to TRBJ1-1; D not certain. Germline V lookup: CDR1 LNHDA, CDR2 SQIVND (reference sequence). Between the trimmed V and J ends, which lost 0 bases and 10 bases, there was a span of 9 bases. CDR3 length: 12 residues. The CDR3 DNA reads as TGTGCCAGTAGTATAGAACCGGGAGGAGCTTTCTTT. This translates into CASSIEPGGAFF.

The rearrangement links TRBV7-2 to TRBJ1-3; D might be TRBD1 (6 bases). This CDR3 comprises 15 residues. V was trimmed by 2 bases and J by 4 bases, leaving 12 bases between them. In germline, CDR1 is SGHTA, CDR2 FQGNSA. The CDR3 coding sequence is TGTGCCAGCAGCTTAAGGGGGGGAGGAGGAAACACCATATATTTT. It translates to CASSLRGGGGNTIYF.

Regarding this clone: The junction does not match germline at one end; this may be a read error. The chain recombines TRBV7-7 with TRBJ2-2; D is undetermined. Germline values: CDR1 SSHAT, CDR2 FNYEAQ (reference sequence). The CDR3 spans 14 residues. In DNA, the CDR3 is TGTGCTAGCAGCAAAAACTCTAACACCGGGGAGCTGTTTTTT. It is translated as CASSKNSNTGELFF.